This TCR beta chain was sequenced for a study of beta chain features in type 1 diabetes. There are a few counts of this clone. What it binds is not known. The V end lost 2 bases, the J end lost 2 bases, and 12 bases lay between the germline ends. The CDR3 sequence is 15 residues long. Germline V gene sequence: CDR1 SGHVS, CDR2 FQNEAQ. General study results and limits: Researchers report that Type 1 diabetes patients had moderately but significantly shorter TCRB CDR3s across all four CD4+ subsets.

Expressed TCRB transcripts were sequenced because the entire RNA isolate underwent reverse transcription. The repertoire was sequenced with immunoSEQ multiplex PCR; TCRdb's copy has only in-frame clones and lacks some. Among around 340,000 clones listed, 6.5% to 10% were seen once. Averaging roughly 110 mL, one heparinised blood draw was given by each donor. All of the sorted populations showed purity greater than 98%. The chain joins TRBV7-8 to TRBJ1-2; D is uncertain. The receptor was derived from a woman under 30 in good health. The sequencing input was central memory CD4+ T cells from blood. CDR3 DNA: TGTGCCAGCAGCTTAAGGCAAGGAGTAAACTATGGCTACACCTTC. It specifies CASSLRQGVNYGYTF.